Detailed here is one T cell receptor (beta chain). TCRdb keeps only in-frame clones here, not all; method: immunoSEQ multiplex PCR. The sample gives around 1.1 million clones, 70% to 80% of which show up once; roughly 0.83% is in the top ten. The entry originates in a study of shared clonotypes between healthy human individuals. The CDR3 consists of 14 residues. After removal of 3 bases from V and 5 bases from J, the junction contained 8 bases not matched to a gene. CDR1 is SGHRS, CDR2 YFSETQ, per germline. This clonotype originated in a man in his late teens or twenties in good health. Some clones in this sample may be carry-over from other donors' samples. J is TRBJ2-7 and V is TRBV5-1; 7 bases match TRBD1. The sequencing input was memory CD4+ T cells from PBMCs. The subset was: CD45RA-negative fraction. CDR3 in DNA: TGCGCCAGCAGCTGGACAGGAATTAGGAACGAGCAGTACTTC. Its protein is CASSWTGIRNEQYF.